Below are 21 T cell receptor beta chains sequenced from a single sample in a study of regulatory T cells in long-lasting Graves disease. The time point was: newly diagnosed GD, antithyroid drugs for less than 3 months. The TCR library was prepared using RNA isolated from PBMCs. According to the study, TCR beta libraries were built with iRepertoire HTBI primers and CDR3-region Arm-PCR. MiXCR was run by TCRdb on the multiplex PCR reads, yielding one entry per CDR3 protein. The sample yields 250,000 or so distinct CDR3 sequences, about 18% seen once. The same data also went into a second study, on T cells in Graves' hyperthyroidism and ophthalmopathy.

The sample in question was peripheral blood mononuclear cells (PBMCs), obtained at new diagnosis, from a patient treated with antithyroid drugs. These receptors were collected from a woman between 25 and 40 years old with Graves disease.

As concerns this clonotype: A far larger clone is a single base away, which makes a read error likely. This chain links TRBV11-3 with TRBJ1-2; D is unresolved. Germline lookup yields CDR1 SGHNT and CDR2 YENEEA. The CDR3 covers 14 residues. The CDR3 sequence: CASCLVQGDLGYTF. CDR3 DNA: TGTGCCAGCTGCTTAGTCCAAGGAGATCTTGGCTACACCTTC.

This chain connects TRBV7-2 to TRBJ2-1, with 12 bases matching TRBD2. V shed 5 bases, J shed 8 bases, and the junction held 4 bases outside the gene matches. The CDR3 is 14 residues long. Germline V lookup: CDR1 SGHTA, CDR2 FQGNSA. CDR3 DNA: TGTGCCAGCAGCCGCACTAGCGGGGGGCATGAGCAGTTCTTC. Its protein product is CASSRTSGGHEQFF. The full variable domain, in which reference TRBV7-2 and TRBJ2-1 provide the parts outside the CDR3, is GAGVSQSPSNKVTEKGKDVELRCDPISGHTALYWYRQSLGQGLEFLIYFQGNSAPDKSGLPSDRFSAERTGGSVSTLTIQRTQQEDSAVYLCASSRTSGGHEQFFGPGTRLTVL.

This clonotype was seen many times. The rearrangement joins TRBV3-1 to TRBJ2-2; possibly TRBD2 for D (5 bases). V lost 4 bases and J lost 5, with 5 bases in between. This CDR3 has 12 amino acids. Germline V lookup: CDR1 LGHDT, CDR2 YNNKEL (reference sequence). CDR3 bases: TGTGCCAGCAGCCGGACTACCGGGGAGCTGTTTTTT. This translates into CASSRTTGELFF.

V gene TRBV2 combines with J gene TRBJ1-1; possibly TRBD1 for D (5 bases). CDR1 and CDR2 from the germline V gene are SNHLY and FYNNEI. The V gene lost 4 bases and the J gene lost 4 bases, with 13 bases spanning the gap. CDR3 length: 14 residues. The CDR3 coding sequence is TGTGCCAGCAGTGGCCCCTGGGGGGGCACTGAAGCTTTCTTT. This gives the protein CASSGPWGGTEAFF.

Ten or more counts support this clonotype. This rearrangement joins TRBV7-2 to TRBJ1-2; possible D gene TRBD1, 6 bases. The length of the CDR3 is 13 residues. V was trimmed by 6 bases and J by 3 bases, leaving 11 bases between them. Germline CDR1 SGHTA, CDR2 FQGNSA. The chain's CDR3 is CASRQGRDYGYTF. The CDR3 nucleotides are TGTGCCAGCAGACAGGGAAGGGACTATGGCTACACCTTC.

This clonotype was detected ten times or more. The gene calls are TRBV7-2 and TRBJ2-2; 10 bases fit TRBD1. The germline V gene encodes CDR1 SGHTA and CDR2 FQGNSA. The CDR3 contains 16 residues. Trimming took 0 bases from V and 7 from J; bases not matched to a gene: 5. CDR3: CASSLAGTGDVGELFF. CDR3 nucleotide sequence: TGTGCCAGCAGCTTAGCCGGGACAGGGGACGTCGGGGAGCTGTTTTTT.

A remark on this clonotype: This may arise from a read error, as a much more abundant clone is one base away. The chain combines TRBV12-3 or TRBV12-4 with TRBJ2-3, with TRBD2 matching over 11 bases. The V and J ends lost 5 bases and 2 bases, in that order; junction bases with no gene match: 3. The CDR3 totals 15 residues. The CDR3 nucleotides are TGTGCCAGCAGTCAGACTAGCGGGGTCACAGATACGCAGTATTTT. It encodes CASSQTSGVTDTQYF.

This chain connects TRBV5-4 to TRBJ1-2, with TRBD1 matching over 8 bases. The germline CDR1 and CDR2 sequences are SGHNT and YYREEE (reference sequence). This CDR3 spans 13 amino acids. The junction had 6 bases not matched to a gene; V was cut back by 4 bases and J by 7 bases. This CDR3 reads CASSPQGAGGYTF. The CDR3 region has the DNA TGTGCCAGCAGCCCTCAGGGGGCTGGTGGCTACACCTTC. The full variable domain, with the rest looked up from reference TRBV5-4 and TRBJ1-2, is ETGVTQSPTHLIKTRGQQVTLRCSSQSGHNTVSWYQQALGQGPQFIFQYYREEENGRGNFPPRFSGLQFPNYSSELNVNALELDDSALYLCASSPQGAGGYTFGSGTRLTVV.

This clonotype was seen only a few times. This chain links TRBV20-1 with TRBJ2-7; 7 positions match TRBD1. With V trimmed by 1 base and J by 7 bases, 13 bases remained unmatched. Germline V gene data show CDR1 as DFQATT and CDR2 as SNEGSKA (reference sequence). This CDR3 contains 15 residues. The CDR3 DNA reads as TGCAGTGCTAGAGGAGGGAGCCTTCAGGGGGAAGAGCAGTACTTC. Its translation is CSARGGSLQGEEQYF.

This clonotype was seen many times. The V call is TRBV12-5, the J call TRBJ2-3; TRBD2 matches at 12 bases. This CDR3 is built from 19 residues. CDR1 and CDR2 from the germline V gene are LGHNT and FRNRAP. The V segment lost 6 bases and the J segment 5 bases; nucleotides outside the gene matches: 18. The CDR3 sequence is CASGSTPLAGGEEGDTQYF. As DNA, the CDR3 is TGTGCTAGTGGCTCAACCCCACTAGCGGGGGGCGAAGAGGGAGATACGCAGTATTTT.

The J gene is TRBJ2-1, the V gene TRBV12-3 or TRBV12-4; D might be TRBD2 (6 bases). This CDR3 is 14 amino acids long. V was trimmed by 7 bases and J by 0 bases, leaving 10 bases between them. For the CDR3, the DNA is TGTGCCAGCACCGGGGACTTCTCCTACAATGAGCAGTTCTTC. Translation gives CASTGDFSYNEQFF.

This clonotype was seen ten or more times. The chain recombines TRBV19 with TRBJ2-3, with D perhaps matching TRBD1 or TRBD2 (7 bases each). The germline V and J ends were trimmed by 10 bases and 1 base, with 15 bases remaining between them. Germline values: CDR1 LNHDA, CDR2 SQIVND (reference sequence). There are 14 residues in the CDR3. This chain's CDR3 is CATRGGGRTDTQYF. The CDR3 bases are TGTGCCACCAGGGGGGGGGGGCGCACAGATACGCAGTATTTT. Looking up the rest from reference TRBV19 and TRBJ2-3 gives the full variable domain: DGGITQSPKYLFRKEGQNVTLSCEQNLNHDAMYWYRQDPGQGLRLIYYSQIVNDFQKGDIAEGYSVSREKKESFPLTVTSAQKNPTAFYLCATRGGGRTDTQYFGPGTRLTVL.

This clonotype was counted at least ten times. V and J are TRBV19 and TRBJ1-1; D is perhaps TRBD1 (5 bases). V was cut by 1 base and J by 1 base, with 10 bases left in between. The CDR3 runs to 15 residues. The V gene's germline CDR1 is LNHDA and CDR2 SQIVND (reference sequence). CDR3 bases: TGTGCCAGTAGTATAGTCCCAGGGCAGAACACTGAAGCTTTCTTT. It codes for CASSIVPGQNTEAFF. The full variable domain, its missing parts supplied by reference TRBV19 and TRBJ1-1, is DGGITQSPKYLFRKEGQNVTLSCEQNLNHDAMYWYRQDPGQGLRLIYYSQIVNDFQKGDIAEGYSVSREKKESFPLTVTSAQKNPTAFYLCASSIVPGQNTEAFFGQGTRLTVV.

In DNA, the CDR3 is TGTGCCAGCAGCCAAGTTTCTAAGAGAATGAACACTGAAGCTTTCTTT. Amino acids: CASSQVSKRMNTEAFF. The chain links TRBV14 to TRBJ1-1; no clear D. This CDR3 region has 16 residues. From germline, CDR1 is SGHDN and CDR2 FVKESK. Trimming pared 1 base from V and 0 bases from J, leaving 12 bases between.

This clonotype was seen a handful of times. The CDR3 DNA reads as TGTGCCAGCAGTTTACTAAGCGCCCCCTATGGCTACACCTTC. Translating gives CASSLLSAPYGYTF. This chain links TRBV27 with TRBJ1-2; no clear D. This CDR3 has 14 amino acids. Germline CDR1 MNHEY, CDR2 SMNVEV (reference sequence). Trimming took 2 bases from V and 4 from J, leaving 11 bases between them.

Here the CDR3 reads CASNGQGFNQPQHF. As DNA, the CDR3 is TGTGCCAGTAATGGGCAGGGCTTTAATCAGCCCCAGCATTTT. The gene calls are TRBV19 and TRBJ1-5; D may be TRBD1 (5 bases). Trimming removed 7 bases at V and 4 bases at J, with 14 bases between. Germline V gene sequence: CDR1 LNHDA, CDR2 SQIVND (reference sequence). This CDR3 region has 14 residues.

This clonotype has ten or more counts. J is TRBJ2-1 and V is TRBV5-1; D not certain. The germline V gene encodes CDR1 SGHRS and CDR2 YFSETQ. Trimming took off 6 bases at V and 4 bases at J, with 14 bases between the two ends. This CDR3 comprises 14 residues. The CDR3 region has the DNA TGCGCCAGCACTCTTACAGACCCTTACAATGAGCAGTTCTTC. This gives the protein CASTLTDPYNEQFF.

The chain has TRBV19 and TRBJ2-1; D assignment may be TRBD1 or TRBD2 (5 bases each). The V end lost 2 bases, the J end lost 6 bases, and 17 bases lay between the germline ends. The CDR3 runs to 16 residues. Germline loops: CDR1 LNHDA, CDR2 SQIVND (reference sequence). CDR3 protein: CASSIRGVQKGNEQFF. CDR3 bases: TGTGCCAGTAGTATACGGGGCGTCCAAAAGGGCAATGAGCAGTTCTTC.

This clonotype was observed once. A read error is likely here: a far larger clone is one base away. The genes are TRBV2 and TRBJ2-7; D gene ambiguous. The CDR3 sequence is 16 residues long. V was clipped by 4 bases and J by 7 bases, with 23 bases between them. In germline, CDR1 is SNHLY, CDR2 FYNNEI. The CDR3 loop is CASSVQLTIGGNEQYF. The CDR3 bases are TGTGCCAGCAGTGTCCAACTTACAATCGGTGGCAATGAGCAGTACTTC.

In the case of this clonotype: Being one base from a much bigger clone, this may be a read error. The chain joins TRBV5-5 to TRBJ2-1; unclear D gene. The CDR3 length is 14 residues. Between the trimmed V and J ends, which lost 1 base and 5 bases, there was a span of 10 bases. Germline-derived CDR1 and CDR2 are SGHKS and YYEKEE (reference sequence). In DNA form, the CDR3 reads TGTGCCAGCAGCTTGTCCGGCAATCACAATGAGCAGTTCTTC. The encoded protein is CASSLSGNHNEQFF.

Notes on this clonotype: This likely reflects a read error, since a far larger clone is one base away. CDR3 nucleotides: TGTGCCGGCAGCTTCGCGGGATCGGGTACGCAGTATTTT. This codes for CAGSFAGSGTQYF. The chain combines TRBV5-1 with TRBJ2-3, with a tentative D call TRBD2 (6 bases). There are 13 residues in the CDR3. Germline values: CDR1 SGHRS, CDR2 YFSETQ.